The present entry profiles one T cell receptor (beta chain) with its context. TCRdb keeps only in-frame clones here, not all; method: immunoSEQ multiplex PCR. The data show about 150,000 clones, about 92% seen once. These data originate in a study of T cell responses to AZD1222 COVID-19 vaccine. This TCR derives from an adult who received the AZD1222 COVID-19 vaccine. Specimen: peripheral blood, collected 28 days after the second AZD1222 dose.

The CDR3 DNA reads TGTGCCAGTATATTTCTTCCGGGACAGGGGACCTACAATGAGCAGTTCTTC. This translates into CASIFLPGQGTYNEQFF. This chain connects TRBV19 to TRBJ2-1, with 10 positions matching TRBD1. Losses at the gene ends were 7 bases for V and 2 bases for J; bases not matched to a gene: 11. The CDR3 runs 17 residues. Germline CDR1 reads LNHDA; CDR2 reads SQIVND (reference sequence).